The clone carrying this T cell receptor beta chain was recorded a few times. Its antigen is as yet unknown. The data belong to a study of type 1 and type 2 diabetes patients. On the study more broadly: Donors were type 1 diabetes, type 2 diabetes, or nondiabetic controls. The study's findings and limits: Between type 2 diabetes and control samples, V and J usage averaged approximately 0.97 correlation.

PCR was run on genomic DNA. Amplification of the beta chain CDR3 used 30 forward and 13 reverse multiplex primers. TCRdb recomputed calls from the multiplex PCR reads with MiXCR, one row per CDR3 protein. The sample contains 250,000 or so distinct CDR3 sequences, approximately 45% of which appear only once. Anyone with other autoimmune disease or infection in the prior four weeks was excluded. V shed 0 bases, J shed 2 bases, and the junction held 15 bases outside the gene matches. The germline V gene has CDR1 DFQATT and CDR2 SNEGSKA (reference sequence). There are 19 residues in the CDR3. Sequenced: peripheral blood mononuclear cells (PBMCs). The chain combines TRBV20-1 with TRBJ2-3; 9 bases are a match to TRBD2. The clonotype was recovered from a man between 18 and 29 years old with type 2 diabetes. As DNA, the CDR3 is TGCAGTGCTAGAGATGTGGTAGCGGGAGCCACTTTCGTCACAGATACGCAGTATTTT. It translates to CSARDVVAGATFVTDTQYF.